The clone carrying this T cell receptor (beta chain) has ten or more counts. The data belong to a study of neurological immune-mediated disorders. TCRdb re-called the 5' RACE reads through MiXCR, storing one row per CDR3 protein. The sample consists of about 120,000 distinct CDR3 sequences, roughly 3.2% of them appearing once. The V gene's germline CDR1 is MNHEY and CDR2 SVGAGI. This CDR3 comprises 12 residues. Trimming at V came to 5 bases and at J to 7 bases, leaving 4 bases not matched to a gene. The sample comprised PBMCs. The receptor was derived from a woman aged 25 to 45 with multiple sclerosis. This rearrangement joins TRBV6-5 to TRBJ1-2; TRBD1 matches at 7 bases. In nucleotides, the CDR3 is TGTGCCAGCAGTCGACAGGGACGTGGCTACACCTTC. It encodes CASSRQGRGYTF.